This TCR beta chain was captured by sequencing in a study of blood T cell repertoires in COVID-19 (dated by TCRdb to the early 2020s). In terms of the full investigation: ImmuneRACE Cohort 3 recovered participants were defined by two consecutive negative NP/OP PCR tests, healthcare professional clearance, or symptom resolution. The samples were drawn from two sources: the first 160 participants of the ongoing ImmuneRACE study, and fewer than 1,500 subjects contributed by 6 global collaborators. The prospective study material was composed of cDNA or gDNA derived from T cells, B-cell-depleted T cells, or PBMCs. The repertoires were made available in a free public database intended to serve as a resource for research on the immune response to SARS-CoV-2. Samples covering the acute and convalescent phases of COVID-19 were provided by collaborators in the United States, Italy and Spain. Where available, HLA class I and class II types were obtained from metadata supplied by the sample provider rather than from assay-based typing. Subjects who had been exposed to COVID-19, were actively infected with it, or had recovered from it provided the deeply sampled blood TCRbeta repertoires that made up the dataset. Nearly every sample came with metadata listing a de-identified subject ID, COVID-19 status, age in years and sex. Results and caveats for the whole study, not just this receptor: The quantity of clinical and demographic metadata differed by source and by participant and was supplied without curation.

Between the V and J ends, shortened by 5 bases and 4 bases respectively, the junction contains 17 bases. CDR3 length: 16 amino acids, cysteine to phenylalanine. Only the CDR3 DNA is retained, 48 bases long and in frame from the first base. The germline V gene encodes CDR1 SGHTA and CDR2 FQGNSA. Enrolling through a virtual design, the prospective study's participants ranged in age from roughly 18 to 95 years and lived across 24 United States geographic areas. Cohort assignment in the prospective study relied on participant-reported clinical history from a screening survey and a study questionnaire. In the prospective study, mobile phlebotomists collected whole blood, serum and a nasopharyngeal or oropharyngeal swab from each participant. Participants in the prospective study had the option to provide additional blood draws and questionnaires over a roughly 2-month period. Prospective study blood samples were shipped either frozen or at room temperature before DNA extraction.

The immunoSEQ Assay, a bias-controlled multiplex PCR, was used to amplify TCRbeta CDR3 regions from genomic DNA. Concerning the study's data processing: Nucleated cell counts per sample were estimated from amplification of reference gene primers within the assay. To quantify the absolute abundance of each unique TCRbeta CDR3 rearrangement, sequence reads were collapsed and filtered. Productive Simpson clonality was computed per sample as the square root of Simpson's diversity index over productive rearrangements. TCRdb stores this immuneACCESS table with in-frame sequences only. Part of the clones is absent; in the studies checked, under half of the shortfall reflects unresolved V genes, and no reason is known for the rest. V, J and clone size were drawn from that table, and D and trimming were deduced from the DNA. This sample gives hundreds of thousands of clones in total; about nine tenths of them show up just once. In total, the top ten clones hold approximately 2.8% of the sample.

About this clone itself: Its antigen is currently not known. Base qualities were left out, and no much larger clone turns up one base away.

The sample taken for sequencing was PBMCs or T cells enriched from blood (not recorded which). The receptor chain draws on TRBV7-2 and TRBJ2-2, with the D gene call left open. The source is a woman in her 50s in a cohort exposed to, infected with or recovered from COVID-19 (not recorded which). The CDR3 reads CASSPTRRLSTGELFF. DNA sequence: TGTGCCAGCAGCCCCACGCGCCGACTCAGCACCGGGGAGCTGTTTTTT.